The sequence of this T cell receptor beta chain was determined in a study of OX40 agonist ivuxolimab in advanced cancers. The CDR3 spans 18 residues. J was trimmed by 4 bases and V by 4 bases; bases with no gene match: 11. The germline CDR1 and CDR2 sequences are ENHRY and SYGVKD. Using immunoSEQ multiplex PCR, the repertoire was profiled, and TCRdb retains in-frame clones only, with some absent. The sample includes some 90,000 clones, about 94% of them seen just once. V is TRBV10-3 and J is TRBJ2-1, with 12 bases aligning to TRBD2. The sample here was CD4+ or CD8+ T cells sorted from blood, taken in a trial of the OX40 agonist ivuxolimab. The clonotype was recovered from an adult with an advanced solid tumor such as melanoma, head and neck, liver or kidney cancer. The CDR3 here is CAISGGISGLAGYNEQFF. The CDR3, as DNA: TGTGCCATCAGTGGGGGTATTTCGGGACTAGCGGGTTACAATGAGCAGTTCTTC.